These 5 T cell receptor beta chains were all obtained from the same sample, sequenced in a study of molecular identifiers for immune sequencing clone quantification. TCRdb re-called the PCR reads through MiXCR, storing one row per CDR3 protein. The profile shows 100,000 or so distinct CDR3 sequences, around a third of them singletons. The specimen sequenced was naive CD8+ T cells from blood, with Jurkat cell RNA spiked in. Subset here: FACS-sorted CD8+CD4-CCR7+CD45RA+ naive T cells. These receptors were taken from a human donor in good health. Some libraries in this study had Jurkat cell RNA spiked in.

This clonotype was seen more than once but under ten times. The chain carries TRBV29-1 and TRBJ2-1, with D unresolved. Germline CDR1 SQVTM, CDR2 ANQGSEA. The CDR3 is made up of 10 amino acids. V gave up 5 bases and J gave up 5 bases, with 4 bases separating them. The CDR3 reads CSVPDNEQFF. The DNA for the CDR3 is TGCAGCGTTCCAGACAATGAGCAGTTCTTC.

This clonotype occurred a few times. J is TRBJ2-1 and V is TRBV28; D is perhaps TRBD2 (5 bases). CDR3 length: 15 amino acids. Germline-derived CDR1 and CDR2 are MDHEN and SYDVKM. Trimming removed 5 bases from V and 8 bases from J, with 19 bases in between. CDR3 sequence reads: CASSPQPHQDYEQFF. As DNA, the CDR3 is TGTGCCAGCAGTCCGCAACCCCACCAGGACTATGAGCAGTTCTTC.

This clonotype occurred a few times. This rearrangement joins TRBV9 to TRBJ2-7, with 10 bases that match TRBD1. This CDR3 is built from 14 residues. Trimming cost V 0 bases and J 4 bases; bases outside gene matches: 1. The germline V gene encodes CDR1 SGDLS and CDR2 YYNGEE. The CDR3 DNA follows: TGTGCCAGCAGCGTAGGACAGGGGGCATACGAGCAGTACTTC. Its protein is CASSVGQGAYEQYF.

V usage is TRBV19 and J usage is TRBJ2-2; D possibly corresponds to TRBD1 (6 bases). Germline lookup yields CDR1 LNHDA and CDR2 SQIVND (reference sequence). The CDR3 runs 14 residues. The V gene lost 8 bases and the J gene lost 6 bases, with 16 bases spanning the gap. The DNA of the CDR3 is TGTGCCAGTTGGGACACCGCGACCTCCGGGGAGCTGTTTTTT. It yields the protein CASWDTATSGELFF.

This clonotype occurred a few times. The V call is TRBV4-3, the J call TRBJ2-1, with 8 bases matching TRBD2. Losses at the gene ends were 0 bases for V and 2 bases for J; bases not matched to a gene: 9. Germline V gene data show CDR1 as LGHNA and CDR2 as YSLEER. The CDR3 has 18 residues. The CDR3 spells CASSQDYGAGEAYNEQFF. The CDR3 coding sequence is TGCGCCAGCAGCCAAGATTATGGAGCGGGAGAGGCCTACAATGAGCAGTTCTTC.